The subject of this entry is one T cell receptor beta chain. Methods used by the authors: Reference gene primer amplification in the assay estimated nucleated cell counts. Sequencing used immunoSEQ multiplex PCR; TCRdb keeps in-frame clones, though not all of them. V and J calls and clone size come straight from that table; D and trimming were deduced from the DNA. The sample lists about 180,000 clones; over 80% were seen once. The data derive from a study of blood T cell repertoires in COVID-19. Turning to the study itself: The United States, Italy and Spain were the sources of the acute and convalescent COVID-19 samples. Sources were T cells, B-cell-depleted T cells, or PBMCs; the material itself was cDNA or gDNA.

Trimming took 1 base from V and 13 from J; bases not matched to a gene: 4. Germline V gives CDR1 SGHTA, CDR2 FQGNSA. The CDR3 extends over 12 amino acids. Seattle-derived patients entered the study during active infection and were followed longitudinally. The TCR comes from a woman between 65 and 79 years old with COVID-19, enrolled during active disease. This chain links TRBV7-2 with TRBJ2-4, with 7 bases matching TRBD2. The sequencing sample was made of peripheral blood. The CDR3 loop is CASSLDRDYQYF. The CDR3 bases are TGTGCCAGCAGCTTAGACCGGGACTACCAGTACTTC.